Sequencing of this T cell receptor beta chain was carried out in a study of blood T cell repertoires in COVID-19. Across the whole study: Italy, Spain and the United States were the sources of the convalescent and acute COVID-19 samples. The analysed material was cDNA or gDNA that came from T cells, B-cell-depleted T cells, or PBMCs.

V lost 1 base, J lost 6 bases, and 4 bases lay in between. Germline values: CDR1 SGHTA, CDR2 FQGNSA. The CDR3 sequence is 12 residues long. Only a few counts were recorded for this clone. Per the study methods: Amplified reference gene primers provided the basis for estimating nucleated cell counts. The assay was immunoSEQ multiplex PCR, and TCRdb's table has in-frame clones only and misses some. The DNA gave D and trimming, while V, J and clone size come from that table. The table records roughly 260,000 clones, 80% to 90% of them present only once. Sequences were obtained from peripheral blood. J is TRBJ2-4 and V is TRBV7-2; the D is unclear. This TCR was recovered from a woman between 45 and 65 years old with acute or convalescent COVID-19. The chain's CDR3 is CASSLDRNIQYF. The CDR3, as DNA: TGTGCCAGCAGCTTAGACAGAAACATTCAGTACTTC.